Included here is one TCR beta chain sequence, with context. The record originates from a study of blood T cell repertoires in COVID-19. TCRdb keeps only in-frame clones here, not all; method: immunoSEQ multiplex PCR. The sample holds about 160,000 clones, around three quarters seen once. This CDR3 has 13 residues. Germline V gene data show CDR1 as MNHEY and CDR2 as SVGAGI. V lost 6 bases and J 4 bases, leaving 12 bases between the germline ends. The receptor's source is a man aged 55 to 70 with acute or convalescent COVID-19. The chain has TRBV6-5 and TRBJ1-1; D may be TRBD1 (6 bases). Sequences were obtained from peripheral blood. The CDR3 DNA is TGTGCCAGCAGCAACACAGGGCCCACTGAAGCTTTCTTT. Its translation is CASSNTGPTEAFF.